Given below is one TCR beta chain in context. Looked up from germline, CDR1 is PRHDT and CDR2 is FYEKMQ (reference sequence). The CDR3 is 15 amino acids. V lost 5 bases to trimming and J lost 3 bases; unmatched junction nucleotides: 10. This record belongs to a study of blood T cell repertoires in COVID-19. Overall study context: COVID-19 samples from acute and convalescent phases originated in the United States, Italy and Spain.

Authors' analysis steps: Counts of nucleated cells, estimated from reference gene primer amplification, were obtained. Using immunoSEQ multiplex PCR, the repertoire was profiled, and TCRdb retains in-frame clones only, with some absent. V and J calls and clone size come straight from that table; D and trimming were deduced from the DNA. Of approximately 220,000 clones in the sample, 87% were seen once. The cohort comprised adults aged roughly 18 to 90 years residing in some 24 US areas. In assigning cohorts, the study relied on participant-reported clinical history. This TCR was recovered from a woman in her 30s with acute COVID-19. The chain joins TRBV13 to TRBJ2-7; 7 nucleotides align to TRBD1. The sample taken for sequencing was PBMCs or T cells enriched from blood (not recorded which). The CDR3 region is CASSLGTEILYEQYF. The DNA of the CDR3 is TGTGCCAGCAGCCTGGGGACAGAAATTCTCTACGAGCAGTACTTC.